One sample yielded the 18 T cell receptor beta chains listed below, sequenced in a study of blood T cell repertoires in COVID-19. Only in-frame clones appear in the TCRdb table, and some are missing; sequencing was by immunoSEQ multiplex PCR. The table records about 46,000 clones, about 89% of them present only once. The sample was peripheral blood. Receptor source: a human donor in a cohort sampled during active COVID-19.

This clone was seen a single time. V is TRBV25-1 and J is TRBJ1-1; the match to TRBD1 covers 11 bases. With 7 bases clipped from V and 3 bases from J, the junction kept 7 bases outside the gene matches. The CDR3 is made up of 15 amino acids. Germline CDR1 MGHDK, CDR2 SYGVNS. The chain's CDR3 is CASIGTGGLDTEAFF. CDR3 bases: TGTGCCAGCATTGGGACAGGGGGTTTGGACACTGAAGCTTTCTTT. Complete variable domain (other parts from reference TRBV25-1 and TRBJ1-1): EADIYQTPRYLVIGTGKKITLECSQTMGHDKMYWYQQDPGMELHLIHYSYGVNSTEKGDLSSESTVSRIRTEHFPLTLESARPSHTSQYLCASIGTGGLDTEAFFGQGTRLTVV.

The J gene is TRBJ1-2, the V gene TRBV3-1 (or the pseudogene TRBV3-2); no definite D call. The germline CDR1 and CDR2 sequences are LGHDT and YNNKEL (reference sequence). The CDR3 covers 13 residues. V lost 0 bases, J lost 6 bases, and 8 bases lay in between. This CDR3 reads CASSQDREDGYTF. The CDR3 DNA reads TGTGCCAGCAGCCAAGATCGGGAGGATGGCTACACCTTC.

This clone is a singleton in its sample. The V call is TRBV7-9, the J call TRBJ2-7; 9 bases are shared with TRBD2. The trim removed 3 bases at V and 0 bases at J, leaving 3 bases unmatched. The germline V gene has CDR1 SEHNR and CDR2 FQNEAQ (reference sequence). This CDR3 is 15 amino acids long. CDR3 in amino acids: CASSFQRGDSYEQYF. The CDR3 DNA follows: TGTGCCAGCAGCTTCCAGCGGGGGGACTCCTACGAGCAGTACTTC.

This clone is labeled as medium-sized. The CDR3 loop is CASRKEAGANVLTF. The CDR3 nucleotides are TGTGCCAGCAGGAAGGAGGCTGGGGCCAACGTCCTGACTTTC. The chain links TRBV5-4 to TRBJ2-6; D is possibly TRBD2 (5 bases). V dropped 5 bases and J dropped 2 bases, with 8 bases sitting between them. The CDR3 totals 14 residues. The germline CDR1 and CDR2 sequences are SGHNT and YYREEE (reference sequence).

The chain uses TRBV3-1 (or the pseudogene TRBV3-2) and TRBJ1-1, with D unclear. The CDR3 is made up of 14 amino acids. Germline CDR1 is LGHDT and CDR2 is YNNKEL (reference sequence). V lost 4 bases and J lost 7, with 16 bases in between. The CDR3: CASSRPGGRSEAFF. In nucleotides, the CDR3 is TGTGCCAGCAGCCGACCAGGAGGCAGGAGTGAAGCTTTCTTT.

This chain connects TRBV5-4 to TRBJ2-7; D is perhaps TRBD1 (6 bases). Trimming stripped 2 bases from V and 2 bases from J, with 14 bases between. This CDR3 contains 15 residues. Germline V gene data show CDR1 as SGHNT and CDR2 as YYREEE (reference sequence). CDR3 sequence reads: CASSFFPGQTYEQYF. CDR3 DNA sequence: TGTGCCAGCAGCTTCTTCCCGGGACAAACCTACGAGCAGTACTTC. Supplemented by reference TRBV5-4 and TRBJ2-7, the full variable domain reads ETGVTQSPTHLIKTRGQQVTLRCSSQSGHNTVSWYQQALGQGPQFIFQYYREEENGRGNFPPRFSGLQFPNYSSELNVNALELDDSALYLCASSFFPGQTYEQYFGPGTRLTVT.

V usage is TRBV3-1 (or the pseudogene TRBV3-2) and J usage is TRBJ1-6; no reliable D call. CDR3 size: 17 residues. Germline V lookup: CDR1 LGHDT, CDR2 YNNKEL (reference sequence). V was clipped by 2 bases and J by 5 bases, with 16 bases between them. CDR3 in amino acids: CASSQKPLSSNNSPLHF. In DNA form, the CDR3 reads TGTGCCAGCAGCCAAAAACCTCTCAGTAGCAATAATTCACCCCTCCACTTT.

The chain recombines TRBV5-8 with TRBJ1-1; the match to TRBD1 covers 7 bases. V lost 2 bases and J lost 0; bases outside the gene matches: 4. CDR1 and CDR2 from the germline V gene are SGHTS and YDEGEE. The CDR3 runs to 15 residues. CDR3 residues: CASSLWTGMNTEAFF. CDR3 coding DNA: TGTGCCAGCAGCTTATGGACAGGAATGAACACTGAAGCTTTCTTT.

The chain is built from TRBV18 and TRBJ2-1, with a tentative D call TRBD2 (5 bases). The CDR3 spans 16 residues. Trimming removed 0 bases at V and 0 bases at J, with 9 bases between. Germline V CDR1 and CDR2: KGHSH, LQKENI. CDR3 DNA sequence: TGTGCCAGCTCACCACCTAAACGGGACTCCTACAATGAGCAGTTCTTC. Protein product: CASSPPKRDSYNEQFF.

J is TRBJ2-5 and V is TRBV9; perhaps TRBD1 as D (7 bases). Trimming removed 2 bases at V and 5 bases at J, with 16 bases between. The CDR3 loop spans 15 amino acids. Germline CDR1 reads SGDLS; CDR2 reads YYNGEE. CDR3: CASSVADAGGETQYF. The DNA for the CDR3 is TGTGCCAGCAGCGTCGCCGATGCAGGGGGGGAGACCCAGTACTTC.

This chain joins TRBV6-5 and TRBJ2-7; perhaps TRBD1 as D (5 bases). The CDR3 contains 13 residues. Germline V gene sequence: CDR1 MNHEY, CDR2 SVGAGI. The ends were cut back, 6 bases at V and 1 base at J, with 10 bases in the middle. The CDR3 loop is CASSFQGSYEQYF. For the CDR3, the DNA is TGTGCCAGCAGCTTTCAGGGTTCCTACGAGCAGTACTTC.

The chain has TRBV6-5 and TRBJ1-1; 7 nucleotides agree with TRBD1. Germline V gives CDR1 MNHEY, CDR2 SVGAGI. The V and J ends lost 4 bases and 1 base, in that order; junction bases with no gene match: 6. The length of the CDR3 is 15 residues. The CDR3 coding sequence is TGTGCCAGCAGTTCCGTAGGGACAGCGAACACTGAAGCTTTCTTT. Protein sequence: CASSSVGTANTEAFF.

This chain joins TRBV7-3 and TRBJ1-1; the D is unclear. CDR1 SGHTA and CDR2 FQGTGA come from the germline V gene. The CDR3 covers 13 residues. V was pared by 5 bases and J by 5 bases, with 12 bases between. The CDR3 region is CASSAVGATEAFF. In DNA form, the CDR3 reads TGTGCCAGCAGCGCCGTTGGAGCTACTGAAGCTTTCTTT.

V is TRBV7-6 and J is TRBJ2-7, with a weak D call TRBD2 (5 bases). The CDR3 is 15 residues long. The V end was cut by 5 bases, the J end by 2 bases, with 16 bases between. CDR1 is SGHVS and CDR2 is FNYEAQ in the germline V gene. The CDR3 DNA reads as TGTGCCAGCAGCCCCGGGCGAGGGATTCCCTACGAGCAGTACTTC. Its protein is CASSPGRGIPYEQYF.

This clone was recorded a few times. The CDR3 is CASSNLVSISYNEQFF. Written as DNA, the CDR3 is TGTGCCAGTAGTAATTTGGTTAGTATCTCCTACAATGAGCAGTTCTTC. The rearrangement uses TRBV19 and TRBJ2-1; no clear D. The germline V gene has CDR1 LNHDA and CDR2 SQIVND (reference sequence). Trimming took 4 bases from V and 0 from J, leaving 13 bases between them. The CDR3 has 16 residues. The full variable domain, rest sourced from reference TRBV19 and TRBJ2-1, is DGGITQSPKYLFRKEGQNVTLSCEQNLNHDAMYWYRQDPGQGLRLIYYSQIVNDFQKGDIAEGYSVSREKKESFPLTVTSAQKNPTAFYLCASSNLVSISYNEQFFGPGTRLTVL.

This chain uses TRBV28 with TRBJ2-7; 8 bases align to TRBD2. The trim removed 4 bases at V and 2 bases at J, leaving 7 bases unmatched. The CDR3 sequence is 15 residues long. CDR1 is MDHEN and CDR2 is SYDVKM in the germline V gene. CDR3 loop: CASSSLAGRPYEQYF. The DNA of the CDR3 is TGTGCCAGCAGTTCCCTAGCGGGCCGACCCTACGAGCAGTACTTC.

The chain combines TRBV6-5 with TRBJ1-5; 7 nucleotides line up with TRBD1. The CDR3 covers 16 residues. V gave up 0 bases and J gave up 2 bases; unmatched junction bases: 4. In germline, CDR1 is MNHEY, CDR2 SVGAGI. The CDR3 here is CASSYSNTGGNQPQHF. CDR3 DNA: TGTGCCAGCAGTTACTCAAATACAGGGGGCAATCAGCCCCAGCATTTT.

The rearrangement joins TRBV7-2 to TRBJ1-1; the D gene is possibly TRBD1 (6 bases). Trimming removed 4 bases from V and 4 bases from J, with 13 bases in between. The CDR3 is made up of 14 amino acids. Looked up from germline, CDR1 is SGHTA and CDR2 is FQGNSA. The CDR3 DNA is TGTGCCAGCAGCTCCTACAGGGTAGGCACTGAAGCTTTCTTT. This encodes CASSSYRVGTEAFF. Drawing the rest from reference TRBV7-2 and TRBJ1-1, the complete variable domain is GAGVSQSPSNKVTEKGKDVELRCDPISGHTALYWYRQSLGQGLEFLIYFQGNSAPDKSGLPSDRFSAERTGGSVSTLTIQRTQQEDSAVYLCASSSYRVGTEAFFGQGTRLTVV.